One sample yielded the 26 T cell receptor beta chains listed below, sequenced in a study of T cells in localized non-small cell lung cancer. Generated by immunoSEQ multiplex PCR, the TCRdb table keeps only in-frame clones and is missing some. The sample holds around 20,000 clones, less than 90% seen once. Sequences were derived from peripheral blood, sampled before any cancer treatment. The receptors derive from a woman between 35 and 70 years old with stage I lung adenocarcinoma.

The CDR3: CASNGGNQPQHF. The CDR3 bases are TGTGCCAGCAACGGCGGAAATCAGCCCCAGCATTTT. The chain recombines TRBV6-6 with TRBJ1-5; D is ambiguous. The V gene lost 7 bases and the J gene lost 4 bases, with 8 bases spanning the gap. From germline, CDR1 is MNHNY and CDR2 SVGAGI (reference sequence). This CDR3 has 12 amino acids.

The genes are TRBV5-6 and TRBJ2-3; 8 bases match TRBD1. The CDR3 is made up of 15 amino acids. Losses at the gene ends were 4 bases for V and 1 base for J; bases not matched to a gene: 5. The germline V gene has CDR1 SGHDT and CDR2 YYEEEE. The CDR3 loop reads CASSSYRGGTDTQYF. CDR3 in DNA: TGTGCCAGCAGCAGCTACAGGGGGGGCACAGATACGCAGTATTTT.

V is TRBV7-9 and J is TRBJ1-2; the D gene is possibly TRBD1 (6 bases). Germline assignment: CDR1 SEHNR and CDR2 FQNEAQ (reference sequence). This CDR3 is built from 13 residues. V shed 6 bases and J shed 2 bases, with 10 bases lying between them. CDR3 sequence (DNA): TGTGCCAGCAGACCTACAGGGAACTATGGCTACACCTTC. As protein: CASRPTGNYGYTF.

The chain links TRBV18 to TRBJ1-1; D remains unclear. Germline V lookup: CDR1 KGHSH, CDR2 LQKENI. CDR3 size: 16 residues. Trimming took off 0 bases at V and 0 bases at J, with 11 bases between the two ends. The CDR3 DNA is TGTGCCAGCTCACCACCCCTAGAGGGAATGAACACTGAAGCTTTCTTT. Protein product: CASSPPLEGMNTEAFF.

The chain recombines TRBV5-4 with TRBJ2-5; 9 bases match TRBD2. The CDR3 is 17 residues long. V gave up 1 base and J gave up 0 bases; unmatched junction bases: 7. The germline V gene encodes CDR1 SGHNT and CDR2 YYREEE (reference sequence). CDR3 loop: CASSLWRGGPNQETQYF. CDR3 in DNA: TGTGCCAGCAGCTTGTGGCGGGGGGGCCCAAACCAAGAGACCCAGTACTTC.

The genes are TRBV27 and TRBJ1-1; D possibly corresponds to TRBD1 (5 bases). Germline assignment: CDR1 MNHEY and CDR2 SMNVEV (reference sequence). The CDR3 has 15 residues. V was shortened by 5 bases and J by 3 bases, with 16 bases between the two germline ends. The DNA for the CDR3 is TGTGCCAGCAGTCCCAGAGGGGTTTCGGACACTGAAGCTTTCTTT. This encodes CASSPRGVSDTEAFF.

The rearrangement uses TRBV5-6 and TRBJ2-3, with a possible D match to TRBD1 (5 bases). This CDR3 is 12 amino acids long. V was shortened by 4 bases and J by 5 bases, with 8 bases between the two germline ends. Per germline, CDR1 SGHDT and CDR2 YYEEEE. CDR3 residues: CASSSQGDTQYF. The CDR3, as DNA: TGTGCCAGCAGCAGCCAGGGAGATACGCAGTATTTT.

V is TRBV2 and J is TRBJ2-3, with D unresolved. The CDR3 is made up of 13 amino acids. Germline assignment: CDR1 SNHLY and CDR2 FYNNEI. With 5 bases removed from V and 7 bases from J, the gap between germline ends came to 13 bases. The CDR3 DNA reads TGTGCCAGCAGTACCGGGCCCTTGAATACGCAGTATTTT. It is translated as CASSTGPLNTQYF.

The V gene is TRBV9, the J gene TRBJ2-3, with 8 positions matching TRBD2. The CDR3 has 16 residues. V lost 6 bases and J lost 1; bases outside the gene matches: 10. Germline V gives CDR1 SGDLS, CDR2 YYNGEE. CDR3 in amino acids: CASTKTGTRGTDTQYF. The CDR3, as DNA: TGTGCCAGCACCAAGACCGGGACTAGGGGCACAGATACGCAGTATTTT.

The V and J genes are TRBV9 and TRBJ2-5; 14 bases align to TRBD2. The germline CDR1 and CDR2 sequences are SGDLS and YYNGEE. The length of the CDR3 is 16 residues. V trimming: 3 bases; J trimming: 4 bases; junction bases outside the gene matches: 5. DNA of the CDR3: TGTGCCAGCAGCGAGAGACTAGCGGGGGGGCGAGAGACCCAGTACTTC. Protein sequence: CASSERLAGGRETQYF.

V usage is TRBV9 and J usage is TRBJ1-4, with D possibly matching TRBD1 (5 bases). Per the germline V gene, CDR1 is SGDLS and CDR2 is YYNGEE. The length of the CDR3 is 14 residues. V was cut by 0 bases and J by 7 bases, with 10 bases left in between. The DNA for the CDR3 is TGTGCCAGCAGCGTAGGCAGGGTCGGTGAAAAACTGTTTTTT. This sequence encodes CASSVGRVGEKLFF.

The CDR3 loop reads CATSRGSGSTEAFF. CDR3 bases: TGTGCCACCAGCAGAGGTTCAGGCAGCACTGAAGCTTTCTTT. The chain is built from TRBV15 and TRBJ1-1; D unresolved. V gave up 1 base and J gave up 4 bases, with 10 bases separating them. The CDR3 totals 14 residues. Germline-derived CDR1 and CDR2 are LNHNV and YYDKDF (reference sequence).

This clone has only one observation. DNA of the CDR3: TGTGCCAGCAGCGAGGGGGCTTATAATTCACCCCTCCACTTT. It is translated as CASSEGAYNSPLHF. J is TRBJ1-6 and V is TRBV9; 7 nucleotides line up with TRBD1. The ends lost 3 bases at V and 4 bases at J; junction bases unmatched: 1. The CDR3 extends over 14 amino acids. Germline V lookup: CDR1 SGDLS, CDR2 YYNGEE.

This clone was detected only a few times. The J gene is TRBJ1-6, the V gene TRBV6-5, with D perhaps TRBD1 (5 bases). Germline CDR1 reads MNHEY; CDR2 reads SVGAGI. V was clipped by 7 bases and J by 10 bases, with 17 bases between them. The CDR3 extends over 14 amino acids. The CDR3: CASKIQGVMSPLHF. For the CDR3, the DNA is TGTGCCAGCAAGATTCAGGGTGTAATGTCACCCCTCCACTTT.

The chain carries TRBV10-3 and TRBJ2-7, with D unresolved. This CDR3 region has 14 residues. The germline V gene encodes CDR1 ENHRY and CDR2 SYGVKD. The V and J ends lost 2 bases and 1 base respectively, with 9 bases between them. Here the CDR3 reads CAISEGIYSYEQYF. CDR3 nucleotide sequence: TGTGCCATCAGTGAGGGGATCTATTCCTACGAGCAGTACTTC.

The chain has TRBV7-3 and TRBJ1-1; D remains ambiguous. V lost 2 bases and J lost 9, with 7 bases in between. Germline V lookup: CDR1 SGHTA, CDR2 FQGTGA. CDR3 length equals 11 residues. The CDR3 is CASSLSEKAFF. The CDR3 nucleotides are TGTGCCAGCAGCTTATCAGAAAAAGCTTTCTTT.

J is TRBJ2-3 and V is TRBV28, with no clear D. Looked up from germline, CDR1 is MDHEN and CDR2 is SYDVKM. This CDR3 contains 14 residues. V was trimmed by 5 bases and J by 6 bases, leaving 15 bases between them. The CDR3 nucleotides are TGTGCCAGCAGTCCCGCCTACCTGGGTGATACGCAGTATTTT. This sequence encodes CASSPAYLGDTQYF.

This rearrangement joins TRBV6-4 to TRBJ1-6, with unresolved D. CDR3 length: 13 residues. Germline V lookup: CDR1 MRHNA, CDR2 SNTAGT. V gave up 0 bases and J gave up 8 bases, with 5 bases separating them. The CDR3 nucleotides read TGTGCCAGCAGTGACTCGGAATATTCACCCCTCCACTTT. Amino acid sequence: CASSDSEYSPLHF.

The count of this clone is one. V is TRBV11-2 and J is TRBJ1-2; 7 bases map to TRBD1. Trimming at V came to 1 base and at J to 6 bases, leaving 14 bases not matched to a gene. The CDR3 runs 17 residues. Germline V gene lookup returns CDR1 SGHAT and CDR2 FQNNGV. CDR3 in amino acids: CASSLGFPGTAANGYTF. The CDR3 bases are TGTGCCAGCAGCTTAGGCTTTCCCGGGACAGCTGCTAATGGCTACACCTTC.

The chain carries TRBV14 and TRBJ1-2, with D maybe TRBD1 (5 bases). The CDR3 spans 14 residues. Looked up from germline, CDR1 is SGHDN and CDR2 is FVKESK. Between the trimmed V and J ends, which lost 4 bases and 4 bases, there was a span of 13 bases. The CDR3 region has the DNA TGTGCCAGCAGCCGCACGACAGAATTCTATGGCTACACCTTC. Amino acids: CASSRTTEFYGYTF.

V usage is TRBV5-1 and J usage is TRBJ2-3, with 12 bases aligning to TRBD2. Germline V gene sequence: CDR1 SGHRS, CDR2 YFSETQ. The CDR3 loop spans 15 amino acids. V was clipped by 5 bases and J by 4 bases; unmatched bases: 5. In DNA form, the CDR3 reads TGCGCCAGCAGTACTAGCGGGGGGAGCTCAGATACGCAGTATTTT. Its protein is CASSTSGGSSDTQYF.

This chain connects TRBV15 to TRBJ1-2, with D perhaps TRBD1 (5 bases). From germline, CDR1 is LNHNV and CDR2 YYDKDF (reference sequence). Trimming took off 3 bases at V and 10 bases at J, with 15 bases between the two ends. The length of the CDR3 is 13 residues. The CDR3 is CATSSGTEVTYTF. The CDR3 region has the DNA TGTGCCACCAGCAGCGGGACGGAGGTAACCTACACCTTC.

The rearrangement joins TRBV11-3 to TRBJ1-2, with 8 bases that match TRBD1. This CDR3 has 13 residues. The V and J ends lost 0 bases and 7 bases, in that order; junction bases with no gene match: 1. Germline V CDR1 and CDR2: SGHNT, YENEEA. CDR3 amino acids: CASSLEQGVGYTF. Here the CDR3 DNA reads TGTGCCAGCAGCTTAGAACAGGGGGTTGGCTACACCTTC.

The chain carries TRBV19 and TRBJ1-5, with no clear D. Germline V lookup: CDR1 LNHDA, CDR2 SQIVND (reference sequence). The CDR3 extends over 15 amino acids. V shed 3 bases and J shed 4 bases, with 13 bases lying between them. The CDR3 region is CASSIIYSANQPQHF. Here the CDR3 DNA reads TGTGCCAGTAGTATTATTTATTCAGCGAATCAGCCCCAGCATTTT.

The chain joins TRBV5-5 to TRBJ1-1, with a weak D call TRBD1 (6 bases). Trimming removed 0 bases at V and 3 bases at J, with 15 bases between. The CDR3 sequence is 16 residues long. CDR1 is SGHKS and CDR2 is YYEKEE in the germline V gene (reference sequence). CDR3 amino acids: CASSLESGVGDTEAFF. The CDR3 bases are TGTGCCAGCAGCTTGGAGTCAGGGGTTGGCGACACTGAAGCTTTCTTT.

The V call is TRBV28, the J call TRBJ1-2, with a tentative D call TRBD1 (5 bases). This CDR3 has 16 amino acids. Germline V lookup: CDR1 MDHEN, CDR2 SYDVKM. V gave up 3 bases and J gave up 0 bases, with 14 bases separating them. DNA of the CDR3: TGTGCCAGCAGTTTTCTTCAGGGTGAGGCTAACTATGGCTACACCTTC. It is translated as CASSFLQGEANYGYTF.